Detailed here is one T cell receptor (beta chain). The target of this receptor is not known. No much larger clone exists at a distance of one base, and base qualities are not known. The record originates from a study of T cell responses to AZD1222 COVID-19 vaccine (dated by TCRdb to the early 2020s). Regarding the study in general: AZD1222 recipients whose second dose came at about 4 weeks and those whose second dose came at about 12 weeks were combined into one group, since spike-specific TCR depth and breadth did not differ between the two schedules. A total of approximately 240 trial participants underwent TCR sequencing, of whom around 200 received two doses of AZD1222 and approximately 25 received two doses of the MenACWY control vaccine. Trial participants were enrolled by age into 18-55, 56-69 and 70-plus year subgroups, with roughly 160, 29 and 62 TCR-sequenced participants respectively. Here is what the overall study found, with its caveats: Conclusions about previously exposed vaccinees were limited because only six AZD1222 recipients were SARS-CoV-2 seropositive at baseline. In the small 56-69-year group, the increase in depth fell short of significance, most likely because of low power. Spike-specific TCR breadth and depth rose significantly after two AZD1222 doses compared with day 0 and with MenACWY recipients. Because no samples from the day 14 peak response were available, repertoires could be characterized only after the peak T cell response. Participants were mostly white British, with more females than males. The authors suggested clonal diversity may have been underestimated. The vaccine-associated CD4 TCRs covered the entire spike protein, and the dominant responses fell in regions 160-218 and 743-854. Reportedly, almost half of the unique spike-specific TCRs recognized epitopes lying outside the regions that are mutated in the B.1.351 and B.1.1.7 variants.

The CDR3 sequence holds 16 residues, the cysteine and phenylalanine included. Just CDR3 DNA is preserved here, 48 bases in frame from base 1. V has 4 bases trimmed and J has 7 bases trimmed; junction bases matching no gene number 13. CDR1 SGHRS and CDR2 YFSETQ are derived from the germline V gene. Sample time point, as interpreted from the label and publication: baseline before first vaccination. Samples from vaccinated people were obtained from the UK trials COV001 and COV002, which included a single-blind randomized controlled phase 2/3 trial of AZD1222 (ChAdOx1 nCoV-19) in healthy adults. For TCRbeta chain sequencing, PBMC samples from trial participants were taken at day 0 and at day 28 after the second dose. The CDR3 regions of human TCRbeta chains were analyzed by immunosequencing. The original methods were these. Repertoire TCRs were checked for matches against a reference library of SARS-CoV-2-specific TCRs that had been generated using the MIRA antigen-specificity platform. Breadth was defined as the fraction of unique TCRs that were SARS-CoV-2-associated. Depth was defined as the fraction of total T cells that were SARS-CoV-2-associated. Each spike-specific TCR was assigned to its reactive spike region and to a CD4 or CD8 class using the MIRA data. Log10-transformed breadth and depth values were compared by one-way ANOVA with Sidak's multiple comparisons tests. Imported from immuneACCESS, the table was reduced by TCRdb to in-frame sequences with V and J called. These copies leave out some clones; in studies compared against another copy, an unresolved V gene accounts for under half, and the cause of the remainder is not known. V, J and clone size are those of that table, while D and trimming were read from the DNA. The sample profile shows 150,000 to 200,000 clones; 80% to 95% of them were found once. The ten largest clones add up to 2.3% of the sample.

The sequences come from peripheral blood, collected on day 0 of AZD1222 vaccination. The rearranged segments are TRBV5-1 and TRBJ2-2; 7 central bases correspond to TRBD2. This receptor was identified in an adult in good health. The CDR3 has the sequence CASSLPPPGGNGELFF. The nucleotide sequence reads as follows: TGCGCCAGCAGCCTCCCCCCTCCGGGAGGAAACGGGGAGCTGTTTTTT.